This T cell receptor beta chain originates from a study of CD8 T cell repertoires and HIV-1 epitope variants. Turning to this clone: The antigen is not known.

The V segment lost 3 bases and the J segment 11 bases; nucleotides outside the gene matches: 5. Germline CDR1 SGHTA, CDR2 FQGNSA. This CDR3 has 14 residues. Using immunoSEQ multiplex PCR, the repertoire was profiled, and TCRdb retains in-frame clones only, with some absent. Of about 4,100 clones in the sample, 68% are singletons; the top ten hold around 45%. This TCR derives from a male donor with HIV. The specimen was cultured CD8+ T cells derived from PBMCs. V and J are TRBV7-2 and TRBJ1-6; 9 bases are a match to TRBD1. CDR3 coding DNA: TGTGCCAGCAGCTTGGGGACAGGGAGTCCACCCCTCCACTTT. Protein sequence: CASSLGTGSPPLHF.